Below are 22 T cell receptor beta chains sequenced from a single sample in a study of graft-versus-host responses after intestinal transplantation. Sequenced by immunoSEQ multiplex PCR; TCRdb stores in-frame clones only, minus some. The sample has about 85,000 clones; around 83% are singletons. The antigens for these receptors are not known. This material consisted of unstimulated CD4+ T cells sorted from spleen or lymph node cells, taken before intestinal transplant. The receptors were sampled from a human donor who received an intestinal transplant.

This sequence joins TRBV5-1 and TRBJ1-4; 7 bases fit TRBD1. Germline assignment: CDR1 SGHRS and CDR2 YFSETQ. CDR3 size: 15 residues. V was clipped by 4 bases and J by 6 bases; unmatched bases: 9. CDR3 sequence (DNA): TGCGCCAGCAGCCTCGCCGGGACAGATGATGAAAAACTGTTTTTT. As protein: CASSLAGTDDEKLFF.

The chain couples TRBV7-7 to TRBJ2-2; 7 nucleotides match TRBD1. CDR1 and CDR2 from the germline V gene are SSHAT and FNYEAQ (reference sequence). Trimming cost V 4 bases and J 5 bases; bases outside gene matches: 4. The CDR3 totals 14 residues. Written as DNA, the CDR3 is TGTGCCAGCAGCTGGGACAGCGAGACCGGGGAGCTGTTTTTT. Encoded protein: CASSWDSETGELFF.

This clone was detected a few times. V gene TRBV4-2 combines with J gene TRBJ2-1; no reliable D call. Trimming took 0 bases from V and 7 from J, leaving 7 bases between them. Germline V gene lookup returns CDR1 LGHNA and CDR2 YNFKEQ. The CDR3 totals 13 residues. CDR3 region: CASSQDLSNEQFF. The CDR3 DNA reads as TGTGCCAGCAGCCAAGATCTGTCGAATGAGCAGTTCTTC.

In DNA, the CDR3 is TGTGCCAGCAGCCCCGGGGACAGGGGAGAAAATCAGCCCCAGCATTTT. It encodes CASSPGDRGENQPQHF. The rearrangement links TRBV28 to TRBJ1-5, with 10 bases that match TRBD1. The CDR3 has 16 amino acids. CDR1 and CDR2 from the germline V gene are MDHEN and SYDVKM. J gave up 4 bases and V 6 bases, and 9 bases lay outside the gene matches.

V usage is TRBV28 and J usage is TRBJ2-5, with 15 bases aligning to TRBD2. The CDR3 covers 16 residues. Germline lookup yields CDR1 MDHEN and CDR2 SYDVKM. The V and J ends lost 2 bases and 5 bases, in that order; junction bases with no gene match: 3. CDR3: CASSLGLAGGLETQYF. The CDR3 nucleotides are TGTGCCAGCAGTTTAGGACTAGCGGGAGGGCTGGAGACCCAGTACTTC. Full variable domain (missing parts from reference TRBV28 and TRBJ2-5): DVKVTQSSRYLVKRTGEKVFLECVQDMDHENMFWYRQDPGLGLRLIYFSYDVKMKEKGDIPEGYSVSREKKERFSLILESASTNQTSMYLCASSLGLAGGLETQYFGPGTRLLVL.

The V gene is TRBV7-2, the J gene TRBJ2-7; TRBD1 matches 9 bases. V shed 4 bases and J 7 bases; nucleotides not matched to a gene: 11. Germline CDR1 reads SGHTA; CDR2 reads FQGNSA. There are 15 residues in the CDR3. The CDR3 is CASSYSGTGSREQYF. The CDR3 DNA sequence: TGTGCCAGCAGCTACTCCGGGACAGGGAGTCGGGAGCAGTACTTC.

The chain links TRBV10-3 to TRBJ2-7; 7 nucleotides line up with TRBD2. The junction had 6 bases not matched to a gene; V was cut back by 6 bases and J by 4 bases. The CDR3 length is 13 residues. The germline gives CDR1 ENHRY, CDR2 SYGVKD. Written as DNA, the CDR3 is TGTGCCATCAGCTGGCAGGGAGGGTACGAGCAGTACTTC. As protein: CAISWQGGYEQYF.

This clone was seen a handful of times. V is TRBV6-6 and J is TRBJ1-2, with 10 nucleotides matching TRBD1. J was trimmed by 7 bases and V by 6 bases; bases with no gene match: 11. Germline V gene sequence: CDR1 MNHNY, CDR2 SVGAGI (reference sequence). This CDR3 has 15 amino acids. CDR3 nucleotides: TGTGCCAGCAGCCAATCCCCGGGACAGGGGCCTGGCTACACCTTC. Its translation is CASSQSPGQGPGYTF.

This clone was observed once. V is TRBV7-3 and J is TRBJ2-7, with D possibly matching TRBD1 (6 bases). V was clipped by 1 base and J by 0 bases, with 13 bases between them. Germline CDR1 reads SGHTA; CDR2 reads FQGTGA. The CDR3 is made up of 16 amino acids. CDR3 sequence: CASSLNGGSSSYEQYF. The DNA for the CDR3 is TGTGCCAGCAGCTTAAATGGGGGCTCTTCCTCCTACGAGCAGTACTTC.

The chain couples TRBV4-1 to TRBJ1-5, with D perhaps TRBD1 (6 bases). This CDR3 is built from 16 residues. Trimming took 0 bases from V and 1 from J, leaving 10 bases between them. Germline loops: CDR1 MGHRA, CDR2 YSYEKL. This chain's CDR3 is CASSQEGAPSNQPQHF. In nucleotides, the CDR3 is TGCGCCAGCAGCCAAGAGGGGGCGCCGAGCAATCAGCCCCAGCATTTT.

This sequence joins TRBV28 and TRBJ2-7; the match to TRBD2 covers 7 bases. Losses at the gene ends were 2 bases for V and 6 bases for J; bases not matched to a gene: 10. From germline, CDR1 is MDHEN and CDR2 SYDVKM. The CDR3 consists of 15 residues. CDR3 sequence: CASSLNGGSIREQYF. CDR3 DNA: TGTGCCAGCAGTTTAAATGGCGGGAGTATCCGCGAGCAGTACTTC.

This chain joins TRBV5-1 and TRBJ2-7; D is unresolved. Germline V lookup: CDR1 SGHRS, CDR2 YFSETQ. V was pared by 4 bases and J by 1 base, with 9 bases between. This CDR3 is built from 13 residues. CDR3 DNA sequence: TGCGCCAGCAGCGCCGGAGATTCCTACGAGCAGTACTTC. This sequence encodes CASSAGDSYEQYF.

CDR3 amino acids: CASSSTGDLDTQYF. CDR3 in DNA: TGTGCCAGCAGTTCGACAGGGGATCTGGATACGCAGTATTTT. The V call is TRBV27, the J call TRBJ2-3; 8 bases line up with TRBD1. The CDR3 is made up of 14 amino acids. V gave up 4 bases and J gave up 6 bases; unmatched junction bases: 6. CDR1 and CDR2 (germline): MNHEY, SMNVEV (reference sequence).

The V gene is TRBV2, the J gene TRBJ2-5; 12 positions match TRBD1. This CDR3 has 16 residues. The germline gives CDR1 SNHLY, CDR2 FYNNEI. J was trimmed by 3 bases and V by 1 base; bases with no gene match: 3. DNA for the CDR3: TGTGCCAGCAGTGAAGTTGGGACAGGGGGCAAAGAGACCCAGTACTTC. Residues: CASSEVGTGGKETQYF.

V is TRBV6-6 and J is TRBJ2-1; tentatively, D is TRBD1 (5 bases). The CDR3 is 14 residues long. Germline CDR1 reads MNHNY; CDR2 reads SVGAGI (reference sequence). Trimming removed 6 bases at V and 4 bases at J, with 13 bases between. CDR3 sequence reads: CASSYQGDYNEQFF. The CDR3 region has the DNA TGTGCCAGCAGCTATCAAGGGGATTACAATGAGCAGTTCTTC.

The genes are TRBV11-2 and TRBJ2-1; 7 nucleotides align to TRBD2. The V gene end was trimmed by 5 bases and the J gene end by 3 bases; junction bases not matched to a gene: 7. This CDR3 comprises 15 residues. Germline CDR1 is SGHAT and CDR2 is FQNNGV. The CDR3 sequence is CASSPLGGSYNEQFF. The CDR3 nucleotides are TGTGCCAGCAGCCCACTGGGCGGGAGCTACAATGAGCAGTTCTTC. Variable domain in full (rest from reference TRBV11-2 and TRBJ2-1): EAGVAQSPRYKIIEKRQSVAFWCNPISGHATLYWYQQILGQGPKLLIQFQNNGVVDDSQLPKDRFSAERLKGVDSTLKIQPAKLEDSAVYLCASSPLGGSYNEQFFGPGTRLTVL.

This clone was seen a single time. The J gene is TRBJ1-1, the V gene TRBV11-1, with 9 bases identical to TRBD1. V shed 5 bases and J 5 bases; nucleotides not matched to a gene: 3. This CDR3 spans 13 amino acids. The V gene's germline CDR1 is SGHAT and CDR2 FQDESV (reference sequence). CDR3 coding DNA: TGTGCCAGCAGCACAGGGGGCGGGACTGAAGCTTTCTTT. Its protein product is CASSTGGGTEAFF.

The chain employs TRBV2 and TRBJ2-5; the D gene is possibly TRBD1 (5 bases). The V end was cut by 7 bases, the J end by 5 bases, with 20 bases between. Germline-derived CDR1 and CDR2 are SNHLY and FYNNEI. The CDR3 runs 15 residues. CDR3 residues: CASNAQGVVLETQYF. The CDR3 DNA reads TGTGCCAGCAACGCCCAGGGTGTGGTTTTGGAGACCCAGTACTTC.

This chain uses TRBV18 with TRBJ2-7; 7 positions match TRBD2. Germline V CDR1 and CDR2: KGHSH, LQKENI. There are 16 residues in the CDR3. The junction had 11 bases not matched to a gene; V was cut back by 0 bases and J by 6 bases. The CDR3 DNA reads TGTGCCAGCTCACCACCGTCAGGAGGGGAGGGCGGCGAGCAGTACTTC. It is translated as CASSPPSGGEGGEQYF.

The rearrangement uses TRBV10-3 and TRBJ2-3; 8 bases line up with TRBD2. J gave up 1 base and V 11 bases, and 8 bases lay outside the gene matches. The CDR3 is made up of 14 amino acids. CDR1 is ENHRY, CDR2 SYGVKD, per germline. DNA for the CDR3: TGTGCCTCCCAGCGGGGGCAGGGCACAGATACGCAGTATTTT. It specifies CASQRGQGTDTQYF.

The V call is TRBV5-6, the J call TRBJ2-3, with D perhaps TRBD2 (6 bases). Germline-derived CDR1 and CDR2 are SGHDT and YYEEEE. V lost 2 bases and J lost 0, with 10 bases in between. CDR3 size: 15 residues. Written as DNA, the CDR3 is TGTGCCAGCAGCTTAAGCGGGTGGAGCACAGATACGCAGTATTTT. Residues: CASSLSGWSTDTQYF.

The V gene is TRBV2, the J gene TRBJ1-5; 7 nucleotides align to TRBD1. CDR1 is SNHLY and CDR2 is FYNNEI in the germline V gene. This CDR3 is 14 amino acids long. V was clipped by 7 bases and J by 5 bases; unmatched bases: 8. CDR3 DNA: TGTGCCAGCACTCGGACAGGTGGGCATCAGCCCCAGCATTTT. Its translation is CASTRTGGHQPQHF. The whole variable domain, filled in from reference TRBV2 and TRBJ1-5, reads EPEVTQTPSHQVTQMGQEVILRCVPISNHLYFYWYRQILGQKVEFLVSFYNNEISEKSEIFDDQFSVERPDGSNFTLKIRSTKLEDSAMYFCASTRTGGHQPQHFGDGTRLSIL.